This T cell receptor (beta chain) was identified during a study of blood T cell repertoires in COVID-19. Study-level information: Some COVID-19 samples were acute and others convalescent; all came from the United States, Italy and Spain. Sample material is recorded as cDNA or gDNA derived from T cells, B-cell-depleted T cells, or PBMCs.

In the authors' methods: It was from reference gene primer amplification that nucleated cell counts were estimated. This table comes from immunoSEQ multiplex PCR, and its TCRdb copy is limited to in-frame clones, with some not included. The V and J calls and the clone size are those of that table, but D and trimming were determined from the DNA. This table holds approximately 110,000 clones, 85% to 90% found once. Germline lookup yields CDR1 MNHEY and CDR2 SVGAGI. The CDR3 consists of 13 residues. This chain links TRBV6-5 with TRBJ2-3, with 7 nucleotides matching TRBD1. The sequencing sample was made of peripheral blood. This clonotype was sampled from a woman at least 80 years old with acute or convalescent COVID-19. The CDR3 region is CAPRGPSTDTQYF. CDR3 DNA: TGTGCTCCGAGGGGGCCCAGCACAGATACGCAGTATTTT.